Following are 16 T cell receptor beta chains from one sample sequenced in a study of PD-L1 blockade in urothelial cancer. Clones were read by immunoSEQ multiplex PCR, and TCRdb kept only the in-frame ones, dropping some. The sample yields 70,000 or so clones, about nine tenths seen once. Time point defined: pretreatment peripheral blood. Sample: PBMCs, taken around atezolizumab (anti-PD-L1) treatment. Receptors were obtained from a man in his sixties or seventies with urothelial cancer.

V is TRBV5-1 and J is TRBJ1-2; maybe TRBD1 (6 bases). Germline V gene lookup returns CDR1 SGHRS and CDR2 YFSETQ. Trimming stripped 3 bases from V and 6 bases from J, with 12 bases between. The CDR3 runs 13 residues. The CDR3 loop is CASSSLPGDGYTF. CDR3 nucleotides: TGCGCCAGCAGCTCCCTCCCAGGGGATGGCTACACCTTC.

The chain employs TRBV19 and TRBJ1-5; D is uncertain. Germline loops: CDR1 LNHDA, CDR2 SQIVND (reference sequence). CDR3 length: 15 amino acids. Trimming removed 1 base from V and 3 bases from J, with 10 bases in between. CDR3 DNA sequence: TGTGCCAGTAGTATAGTGAGGGAGGTCAATCAGCCCCAGCATTTT. The encoded protein is CASSIVREVNQPQHF.

The V and J genes are TRBV27 and TRBJ2-7, with 7 bases lining up with TRBD1. V was clipped by 6 bases and J by 0 bases; unmatched bases: 8. The CDR3 totals 15 residues. Germline V gene lookup returns CDR1 MNHEY and CDR2 SMNVEV (reference sequence). The CDR3, as DNA: TGTGCCAGCAGCGTTACTGCAGGGGGCTCCTACGAGCAGTACTTC. This translates into CASSVTAGGSYEQYF.

The rearrangement uses TRBV28 and TRBJ1-1, with D uncertain. Germline values: CDR1 MDHEN, CDR2 SYDVKM. V was shortened by 8 bases and J by 3 bases, with 13 bases between the two germline ends. The CDR3 length is 13 residues. CDR3 nucleotide sequence: TGTGCCAGCGGAGACGGACTGTACACTGAAGCTTTCTTT. Its protein is CASGDGLYTEAFF.

The chain employs TRBV5-4 and TRBJ2-5, with a tentative D call TRBD1 (6 bases). With 3 bases removed from V and 1 base from J, the gap between germline ends came to 10 bases. CDR1 and CDR2 (germline): SGHNT, YYREEE (reference sequence). The CDR3 has 14 amino acids. DNA for the CDR3: TGTGCCAGCAGCTCGACAGGCGCCCAAGAGACCCAGTACTTC. Its translation: CASSSTGAQETQYF. Supplemented by reference TRBV5-4 and TRBJ2-5, the full variable domain reads ETGVTQSPTHLIKTRGQQVTLRCSSQSGHNTVSWYQQALGQGPQFIFQYYREEENGRGNFPPRFSGLQFPNYSSELNVNALELDDSALYLCASSSTGAQETQYFGPGTRLLVL.

The V and J genes are TRBV10-1 and TRBJ2-5; tentatively, D is TRBD1 (6 bases). CDR1 WNHNN and CDR2 SYGVQD come from the germline V gene (reference sequence). Between the trimmed V and J ends, which lost 3 bases and 5 bases, there was a span of 16 bases. This CDR3 region has 15 residues. The CDR3 sequence: CASSDVEGDAETQYF. The CDR3 DNA sequence: TGCGCCAGCAGTGATGTTGAGGGGGACGCGGAGACCCAGTACTTC.

The V gene is TRBV7-4, the J gene TRBJ1-1, with D unclear. V shed 5 bases and J shed 3 bases, with 19 bases lying between them. Germline loops: CDR1 SGHVT, CDR2 SQSDAQ. The CDR3 consists of 16 residues. The DNA of the CDR3 is TGTGCCAGCAGCATCCCTCGGGAGAGTTTGGACACTGAAGCTTTCTTT. This codes for CASSIPRESLDTEAFF.

This clone occurred a few times. The rearrangement uses TRBV28 and TRBJ1-2; D gene uncertain. The CDR3 has 12 amino acids. V lost 4 bases, J lost 8 bases, and 11 bases lay in between. The germline V gene encodes CDR1 MDHEN and CDR2 SYDVKM. The CDR3 is CASSSSPGGYTF. CDR3 nucleotide sequence: TGTGCCAGCAGTTCCAGCCCCGGGGGCTACACCTTC.

The chain has TRBV27 and TRBJ2-3, with TRBD1 identical over 9 bases. Trimming cost V 6 bases and J 1 base; bases outside gene matches: 8. The germline V gene has CDR1 MNHEY and CDR2 SMNVEV (reference sequence). This CDR3 is built from 16 residues. For the CDR3, the DNA is TGTGCCAGCAGACCGGGACAGGGATTCGGCACAGATACGCAGTATTTT. Translation: CASRPGQGFGTDTQYF.

The chain carries TRBV28 and TRBJ2-7; 10 bases are a match to TRBD2. V was pared by 5 bases and J by 2 bases, with 12 bases of the junction left unmatched. CDR1 is MDHEN, CDR2 SYDVKM, per germline. This CDR3 has 17 amino acids. As DNA, the CDR3 is TGTGCCAGCAGTGAACTAGCGGGAACTGACTGGGCCTACGAGCAGTACTTC. It codes for CASSELAGTDWAYEQYF.

The chain combines TRBV19 with TRBJ1-5, with no clear D. The CDR3 totals 13 residues. The V gene's germline CDR1 is LNHDA and CDR2 SQIVND (reference sequence). V shed 3 bases and J shed 5 bases, with 8 bases lying between them. CDR3 sequence (DNA): TGTGCCAGTAGTATTAACAGACATCAGCCCCAGCATTTT. Amino acids: CASSINRHQPQHF.

Only a few counts were recorded for this clone. The chain joins TRBV6-5 to TRBJ1-3; 8 bases match TRBD1. This CDR3 is 16 amino acids long. Germline V CDR1 and CDR2: MNHEY, SVGAGI. Trimming removed 2 bases from V and 0 bases from J; junction bases left unmatched: 3. The CDR3 nucleotides are TGTGCCAGCAGTTACACAGGGGGGAGCTCTGGAAACACCATATATTTT. The encoded protein is CASSYTGGSSGNTIYF.

V is TRBV5-6 and J is TRBJ1-4, with TRBD1 matching over 9 bases. After removal of 4 bases from V and 7 bases from J, the junction contained 11 bases not matched to a gene. The CDR3 contains 16 residues. Germline lookup yields CDR1 SGHDT and CDR2 YYEEEE. The CDR3 region is CASSPRTGGAGEKLFF. The CDR3 DNA is TGTGCCAGCAGCCCTCGAACAGGGGGCGCCGGTGAAAAACTGTTTTTT.

V gene TRBV19 combines with J gene TRBJ2-1, with TRBD2 matching 9 bases. In germline, CDR1 is LNHDA, CDR2 SQIVND (reference sequence). V gave up 3 bases and J gave up 8 bases; unmatched junction bases: 8. The CDR3 is made up of 15 amino acids. The CDR3 here is CASSIGGRAGDEQFF. CDR3 in DNA: TGTGCCAGTAGTATTGGCGGGAGGGCCGGCGATGAGCAGTTCTTC.

V usage is TRBV25-1 and J usage is TRBJ1-1; 7 positions agree with TRBD1. The J segment lost 6 bases and the V segment lost 5 bases, leaving 12 bases of the junction unmatched. Germline V gene lookup returns CDR1 MGHDK and CDR2 SYGVNS. This CDR3 is built from 15 residues. This chain's CDR3 is CASSPQTGRGAEAFF. CDR3 DNA sequence: TGTGCCAGCAGTCCTCAGACAGGGCGAGGGGCTGAAGCTTTCTTT.

In DNA, the CDR3 is TGTGCCAGCAGGGTACTGACTAGCTCAGAGTACAATGAGCAGTTCTTC. This codes for CASRVLTSSEYNEQFF. This rearrangement joins TRBV27 to TRBJ2-1; 7 bases agree with TRBD2. The CDR3 spans 16 residues. V was clipped by 6 bases and J by 4 bases; unmatched bases: 12. Germline CDR1 MNHEY, CDR2 SMNVEV (reference sequence).